These 4 T cell receptor beta chains share one sample of origin, sequenced in a study of blood T cell repertoires in COVID-19. Only in-frame clones appear in the TCRdb table, and some are missing; sequencing was by immunoSEQ multiplex PCR. The sample contains about 330,000 clones, approximately 88% of which appear only once. Sequenced sample: peripheral blood. The source of these receptors is a woman in her fifties or sixties with active or convalescent COVID-19.

This chain connects TRBV6-5 to TRBJ2-1, with D perhaps TRBD2 (6 bases). Germline CDR1 reads MNHEY; CDR2 reads SVGAGI. Trimming took 3 bases from V and 9 from J, leaving 15 bases between them. The CDR3 is made up of 14 amino acids. CDR3 bases: TGTGCCAGCAGTTATGAGCGGGTAAGGGGTGAGCAGTTCTTC. This codes for CASSYERVRGEQFF.

The chain links TRBV7-2 to TRBJ1-3; 7 nucleotides align to TRBD1. The V gene end was trimmed by 4 bases and the J gene end by 3 bases; junction bases not matched to a gene: 6. The CDR3 consists of 15 residues. The germline gives CDR1 SGHTA, CDR2 FQGNSA. The CDR3: CASSSRTGSGNTIYF. The CDR3 DNA sequence: TGTGCCAGCAGCTCCCGGACAGGCAGTGGAAACACCATATATTTT.

This clone was seen only once. CDR3 residues: CASSPTGGGRNEQFF. The CDR3 DNA reads TGTGCCAGCAGCCCCACGGGCGGGGGTAGAAATGAGCAGTTCTTC. The chain carries TRBV13 and TRBJ2-1; TRBD2 agrees at 7 bases. Germline loops: CDR1 PRHDT, CDR2 FYEKMQ (reference sequence). With V trimmed by 5 bases and J by 7 bases, 11 bases remained unmatched. The CDR3 has 15 amino acids.

This rearrangement joins TRBV24-1 to TRBJ2-3; TRBD2 matches at 14 bases. Losses at the gene ends were 2 bases for V and 4 bases for J; bases not matched to a gene: 7. CDR1 KGHDR and CDR2 SFDVKD come from the germline V gene. The CDR3 runs 18 residues. The DNA for the CDR3 is TGTGCCACCAGTGATTCCGGGACTAGCGGGAGTACTGCAGATACGCAGTATTTT. Translated, it gives CATSDSGTSGSTADTQYF.